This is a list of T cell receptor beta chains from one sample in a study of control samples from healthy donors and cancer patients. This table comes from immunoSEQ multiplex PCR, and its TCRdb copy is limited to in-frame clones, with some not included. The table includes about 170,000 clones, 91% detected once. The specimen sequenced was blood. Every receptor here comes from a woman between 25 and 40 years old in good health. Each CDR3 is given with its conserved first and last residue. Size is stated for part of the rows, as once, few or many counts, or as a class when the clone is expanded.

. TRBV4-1 CASSQVVWAGGQQETQYF
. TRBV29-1 CSVGARHNEQFF
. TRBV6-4 CASSDTGTSGDEQFF
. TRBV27 CASSSSDRVDGYTF
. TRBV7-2 CASSLGQGSEKLFF
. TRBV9 CASSGRLLTDTQYF
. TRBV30 CAWSDLISFSYNEQFF
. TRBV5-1 CASRTALNTEAFF
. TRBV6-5 CASSWGTDTQYF
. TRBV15 CATSRGSGQETQYF
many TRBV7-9 CASSLTGGTEAFF
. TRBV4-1 CASSQVPSKVEQYF
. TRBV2 CARGETSGSTDTQYF
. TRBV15 CATSRDGTPGNTIYF
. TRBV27 CASRRLAGGNEQFF
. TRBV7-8 CASSPRTGAYSNQPQHF
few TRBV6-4 CASSNGTTTDTQYF
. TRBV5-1 CASNGQAYEQYF
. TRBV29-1 CSVAGPPNEKLFF
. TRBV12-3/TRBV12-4 CASSARSSYEQYF